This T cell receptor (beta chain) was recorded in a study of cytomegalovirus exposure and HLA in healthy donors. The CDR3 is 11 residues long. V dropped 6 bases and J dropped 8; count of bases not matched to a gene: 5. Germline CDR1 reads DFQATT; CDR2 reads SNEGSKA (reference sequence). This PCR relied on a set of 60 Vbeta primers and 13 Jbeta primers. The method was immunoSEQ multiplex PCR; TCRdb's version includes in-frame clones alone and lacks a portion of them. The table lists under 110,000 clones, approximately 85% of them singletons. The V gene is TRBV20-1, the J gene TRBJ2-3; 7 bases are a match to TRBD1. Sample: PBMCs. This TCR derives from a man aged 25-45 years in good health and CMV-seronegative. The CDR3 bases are TGCAGTGCCTTGACAGGGTCTACGCAGTATTTT. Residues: CSALTGSTQYF.